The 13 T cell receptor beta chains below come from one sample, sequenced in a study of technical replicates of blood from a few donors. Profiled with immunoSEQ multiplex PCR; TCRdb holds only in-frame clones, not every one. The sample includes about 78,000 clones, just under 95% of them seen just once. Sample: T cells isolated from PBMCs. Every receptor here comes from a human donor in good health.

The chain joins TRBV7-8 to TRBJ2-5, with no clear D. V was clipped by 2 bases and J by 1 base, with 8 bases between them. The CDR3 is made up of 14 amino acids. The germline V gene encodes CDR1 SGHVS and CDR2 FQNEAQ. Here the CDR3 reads CASSLTGRQETQYF. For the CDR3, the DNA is TGTGCCAGCAGCTTAACGGGTCGCCAAGAGACCCAGTACTTC. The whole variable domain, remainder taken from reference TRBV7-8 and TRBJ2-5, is GAGVSQSPRYKVAKRGQDVALRCDPISGHVSLFWYQQALGQGPEFLTYFQNEAQLDKSGLPSDRFFAERPEGSVSTLKIQRTQQEDSAVYLCASSLTGRQETQYFGPGTRLLVL.

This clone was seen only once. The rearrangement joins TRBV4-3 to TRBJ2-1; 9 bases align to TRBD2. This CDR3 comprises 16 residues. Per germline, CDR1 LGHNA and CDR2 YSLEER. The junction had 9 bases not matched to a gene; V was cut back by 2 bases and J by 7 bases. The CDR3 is CASSQPGLAVMNEQFF. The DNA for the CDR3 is TGCGCCAGCAGCCAACCGGGACTAGCTGTTATGAATGAGCAGTTCTTC.

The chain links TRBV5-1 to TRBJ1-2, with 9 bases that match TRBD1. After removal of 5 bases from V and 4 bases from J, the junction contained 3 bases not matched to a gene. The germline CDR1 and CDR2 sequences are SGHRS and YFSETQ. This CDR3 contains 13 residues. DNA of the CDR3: TGCGCCAGCAGACAGGGGGCGGTCTATGGCTACACCTTC. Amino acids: CASRQGAVYGYTF.

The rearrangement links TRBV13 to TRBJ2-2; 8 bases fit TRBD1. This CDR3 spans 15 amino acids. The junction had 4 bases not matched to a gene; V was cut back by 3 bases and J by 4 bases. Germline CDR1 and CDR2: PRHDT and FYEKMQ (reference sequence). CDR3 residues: CASSFPTGVTGELFF. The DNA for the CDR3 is TGTGCCAGCAGCTTTCCGACAGGGGTCACCGGGGAGCTGTTTTTT.

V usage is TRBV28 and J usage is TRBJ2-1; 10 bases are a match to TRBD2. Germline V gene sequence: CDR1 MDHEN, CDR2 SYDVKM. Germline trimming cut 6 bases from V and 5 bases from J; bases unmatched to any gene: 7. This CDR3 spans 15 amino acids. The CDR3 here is CASSPLAGADNEQFF. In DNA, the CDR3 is TGTGCCAGCAGCCCGCTAGCGGGAGCCGACAATGAGCAGTTCTTC.

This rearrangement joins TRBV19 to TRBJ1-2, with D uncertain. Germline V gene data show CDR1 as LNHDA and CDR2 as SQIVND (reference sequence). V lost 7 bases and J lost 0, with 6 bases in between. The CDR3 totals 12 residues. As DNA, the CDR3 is TGTGCCAGTAACGCAGCTAACTATGGCTACACCTTC. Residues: CASNAANYGYTF. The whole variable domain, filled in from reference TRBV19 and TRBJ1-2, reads DGGITQSPKYLFRKEGQNVTLSCEQNLNHDAMYWYRQDPGQGLRLIYYSQIVNDFQKGDIAEGYSVSREKKESFPLTVTSAQKNPTAFYLCASNAANYGYTFGSGTRLTVV.

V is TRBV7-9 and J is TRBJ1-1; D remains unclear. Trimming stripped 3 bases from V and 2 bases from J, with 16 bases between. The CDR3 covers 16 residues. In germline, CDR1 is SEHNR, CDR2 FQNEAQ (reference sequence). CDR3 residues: CASSFGGANINTEAFF. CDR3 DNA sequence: TGTGCCAGCAGCTTCGGCGGCGCTAATATCAACACTGAAGCTTTCTTT.

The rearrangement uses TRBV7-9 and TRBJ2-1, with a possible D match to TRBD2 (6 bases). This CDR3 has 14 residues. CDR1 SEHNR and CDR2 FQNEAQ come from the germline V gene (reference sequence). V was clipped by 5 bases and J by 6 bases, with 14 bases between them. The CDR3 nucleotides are TGTGCCAGCAGCCACGGCGGGACCGGCAATGAGCAGTTCTTC. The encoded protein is CASSHGGTGNEQFF.

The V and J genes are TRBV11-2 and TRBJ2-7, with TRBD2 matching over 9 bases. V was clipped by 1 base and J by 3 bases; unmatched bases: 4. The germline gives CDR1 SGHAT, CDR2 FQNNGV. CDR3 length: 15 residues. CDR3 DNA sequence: TGTGCCAGCAGCTTAGCGGCTAGCGGGGACTACGAGCAGTACTTC. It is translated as CASSLAASGDYEQYF.

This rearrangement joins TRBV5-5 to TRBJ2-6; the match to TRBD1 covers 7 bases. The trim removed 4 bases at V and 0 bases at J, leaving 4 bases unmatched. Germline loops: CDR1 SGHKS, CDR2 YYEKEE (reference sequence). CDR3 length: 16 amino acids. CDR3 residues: CASSTGTDSGANVLTF. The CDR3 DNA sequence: TGTGCCAGCAGCACCGGGACAGACTCTGGGGCCAACGTCCTGACTTTC.

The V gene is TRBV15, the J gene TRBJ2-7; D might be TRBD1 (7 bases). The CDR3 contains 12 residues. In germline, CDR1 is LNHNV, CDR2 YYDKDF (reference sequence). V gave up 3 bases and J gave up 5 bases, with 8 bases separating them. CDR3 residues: CATSSRGDEQYF. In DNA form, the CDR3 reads TGTGCCACCAGCAGCAGGGGGGACGAGCAGTACTTC.

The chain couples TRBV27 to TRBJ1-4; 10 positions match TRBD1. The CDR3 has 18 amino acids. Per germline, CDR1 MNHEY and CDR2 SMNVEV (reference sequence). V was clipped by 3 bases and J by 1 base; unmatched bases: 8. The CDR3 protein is CASSLGTGVSLTNEKLFF. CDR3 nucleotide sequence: TGTGCCAGCAGTTTGGGGACAGGGGTTTCCCTAACTAATGAAAAACTGTTTTTT.

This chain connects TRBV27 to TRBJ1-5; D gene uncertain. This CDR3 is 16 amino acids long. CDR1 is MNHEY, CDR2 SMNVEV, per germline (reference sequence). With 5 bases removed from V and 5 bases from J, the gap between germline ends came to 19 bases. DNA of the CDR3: TGTGCCAGCAGTCCCCATTTTGTAGGCGGGTATCAGCCCCAGCATTTT. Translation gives CASSPHFVGGYQPQHF.